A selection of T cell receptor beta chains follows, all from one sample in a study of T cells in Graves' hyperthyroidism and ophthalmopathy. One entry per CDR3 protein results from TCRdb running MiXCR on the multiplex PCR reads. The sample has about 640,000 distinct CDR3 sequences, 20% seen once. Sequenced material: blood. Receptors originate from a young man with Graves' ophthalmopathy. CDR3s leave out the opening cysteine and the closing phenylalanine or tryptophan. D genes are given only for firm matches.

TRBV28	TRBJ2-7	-	ASRAGIYEQY
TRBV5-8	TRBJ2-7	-	ASSLTGRAYEQY
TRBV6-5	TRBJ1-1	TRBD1	ASSYSVRGGTEAF
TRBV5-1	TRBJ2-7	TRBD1	ASSSGTASTYEQY
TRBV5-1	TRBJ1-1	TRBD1	ASSLPQGVGNTEAF
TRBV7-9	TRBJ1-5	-	ASSLPGEGPQH
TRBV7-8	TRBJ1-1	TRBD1	ASSSSSVRGRPQDTEAF
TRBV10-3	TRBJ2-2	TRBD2	AIRPREDTGELF
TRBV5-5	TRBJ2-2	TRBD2	ASSLMLALAGGPNTGELF
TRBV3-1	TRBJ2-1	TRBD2	ASSQGPSGLNEQF
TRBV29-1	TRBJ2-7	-	SVVSQGGSYEQY
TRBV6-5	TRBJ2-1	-	ASTKGVPEAYNEQF
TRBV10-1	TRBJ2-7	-	ASSEGRTTPHEQY
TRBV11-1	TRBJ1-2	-	ASSLIRPTNYGYT
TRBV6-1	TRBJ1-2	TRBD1	ASSPTEGAGVDYGYT
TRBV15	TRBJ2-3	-	ATSRDFRGVTDTQY
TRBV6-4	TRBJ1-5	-	ASSLNRVQPQH
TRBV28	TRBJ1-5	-	ASSFPQGQPQH
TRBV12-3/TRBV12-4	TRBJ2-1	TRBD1	ASREDRVNNEQF
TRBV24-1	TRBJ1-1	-	ASRDTEAF
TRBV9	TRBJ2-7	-	ASSVGLDFSYEQY
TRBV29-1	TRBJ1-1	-	SVELQGSEAF
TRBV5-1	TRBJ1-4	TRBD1	ASSSGTGGTANEKLF
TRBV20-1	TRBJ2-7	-	SAIPDSSYEQY
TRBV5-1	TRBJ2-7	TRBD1	ASSEQGEGYEQY
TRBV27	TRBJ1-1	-	ASRPGWTAEAF
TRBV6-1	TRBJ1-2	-	ASSNPTSNYGYT
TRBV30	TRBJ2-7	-	AWSRDTGSYFEQY
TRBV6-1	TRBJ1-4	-	ASSPVGGAAEKLF
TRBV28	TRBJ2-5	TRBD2	ASSLNFGGDQETQY
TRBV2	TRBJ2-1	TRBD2	ASIETSDPNEQF
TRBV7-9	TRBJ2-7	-	ASSLGGTTAYYEQY
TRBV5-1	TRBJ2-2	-	ASSTGIWNTGELF
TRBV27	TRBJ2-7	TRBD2	ASSLREGEQY
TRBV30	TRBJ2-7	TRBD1	AWGGQGAYEQY
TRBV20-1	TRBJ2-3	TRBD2	SATSGSDTQY
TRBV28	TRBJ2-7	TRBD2	ASSSWTSGISYEQY
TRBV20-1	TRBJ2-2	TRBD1	SARSGTAKNTGELF
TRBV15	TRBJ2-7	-	ATSRPPSGQYEQY
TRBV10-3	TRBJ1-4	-	AISESRTSNEKLF
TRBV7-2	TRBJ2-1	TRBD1	ASRSRDRGLNEQF
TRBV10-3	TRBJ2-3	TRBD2	AISDGREWADTQY
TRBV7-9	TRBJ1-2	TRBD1	ASSSGQGGHGYT